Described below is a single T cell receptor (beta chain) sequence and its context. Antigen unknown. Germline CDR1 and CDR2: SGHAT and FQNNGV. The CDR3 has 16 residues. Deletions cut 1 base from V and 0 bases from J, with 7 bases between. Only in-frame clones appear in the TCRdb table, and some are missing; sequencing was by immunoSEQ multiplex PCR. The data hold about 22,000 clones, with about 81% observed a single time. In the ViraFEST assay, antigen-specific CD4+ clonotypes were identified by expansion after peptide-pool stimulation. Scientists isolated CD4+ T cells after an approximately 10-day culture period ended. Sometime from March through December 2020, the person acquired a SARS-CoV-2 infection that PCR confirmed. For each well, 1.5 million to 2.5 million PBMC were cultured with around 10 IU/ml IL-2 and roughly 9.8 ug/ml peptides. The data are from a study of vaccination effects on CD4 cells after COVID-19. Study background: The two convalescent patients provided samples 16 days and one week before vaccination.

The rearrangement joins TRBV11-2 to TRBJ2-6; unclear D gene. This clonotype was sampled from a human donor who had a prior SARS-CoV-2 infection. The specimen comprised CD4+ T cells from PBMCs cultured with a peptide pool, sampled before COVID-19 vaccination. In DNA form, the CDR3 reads TGTGCCAGCAGCTTAGTTTTTCGCTCTGGGGCCAACGTCCTGACTTTC. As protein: CASSLVFRSGANVLTF.